This TCR beta chain was captured in a study of T-cell memory formation after mild COVID-19. Only a few counts were recorded for this clonotype. CDR1 is MGHRA and CDR2 is YSYEKL in the germline V gene. V lost 1 base and J lost 8, with 8 bases in between. The CDR3 loop spans 13 amino acids. The authors produced TCR alpha and TCR beta cDNA libraries with sample barcodes and UMIs by 5'RACE using constant-segment primers. One entry per CDR3 protein results from TCRdb running MiXCR on the 5' RACE reads. The sample records 190,000 or so distinct CDR3 sequences, 10% to 13% being singletons. The source material was PBMCs or a T cell subset sorted from them (not recorded which). This chain uses TRBV4-1 with TRBJ1-4; possible D gene TRBD1, 5 bases. This receptor was taken from a man between 18 and 35 years old who had mild COVID-19 (a few samples of this study predate the infection). Cell type and time point are not known. This CDR3 reads CASSQAGDEKLFF. The CDR3 coding sequence is TGCGCCAGCAGCCAAGCCGGGGACGAAAAACTGTTTTTT.